This is a list of T cell receptor beta chains from one sample in a study of control samples from healthy donors and cancer patients. The repertoire was sequenced with immunoSEQ multiplex PCR; TCRdb's copy has only in-frame clones and lacks some. Here the sample spans 150,000 or so clones, around 94% being singletons. Sequenced sample: PBMCs. These receptors were obtained from a man between 60 and 75 years old with colorectal cancer. The CDR3 runs from the conserved cysteine through the conserved F or W. Each record gives: D gene, V gene, J gene, clone size, CDR3 DNA, CDR3 protein. A D gene is named only where the DNA matches it firmly. Where a row states a size, it is once, few, many or the class of an expanded clone; other rows omit it.

D: TRBD1
V: TRBV10-2
J: TRBJ1-5
size: once
DNA: TGCGCCAGCAGCTCGGGACAGGGCGATCAGCCCCAGCATTTT
CDR3: CASSSGQGDQPQHF

D: TRBD1
V: TRBV6-6
J: TRBJ2-3
size: NA
DNA: TGTGCCAGCAGTTACAGGACAGGGGCAAGCACAGATACGCAGTATTTT
CDR3: CASSYRTGASTDTQYF

D: NA
V: TRBV12-3/TRBV12-4
J: TRBJ2-2
size: NA
DNA: TGTGCCAGCAGTACCCTCAATGGGGAGCTGTTTTTT
CDR3: CASSTLNGELFF

D: NA
V: TRBV5-6
J: TRBJ2-3
size: NA
DNA: TGTGCCAGCAGCAATTTAGCGGAGGCAGATACGCAGTATTTT
CDR3: CASSNLAEADTQYF

D: TRBD1
V: TRBV27
J: TRBJ2-7
size: NA
DNA: TGTGCCAGCAGTTTTGACAGGGTCTACGAGCAGTACTTC
CDR3: CASSFDRVYEQYF

D: NA
V: TRBV7-9
J: TRBJ2-5
size: NA
DNA: TGTGCCAGCAGCTTAATGGCCGAAGAGACCCAGTACTTC
CDR3: CASSLMAEETQYF

D: NA
V: TRBV24-1
J: TRBJ2-7
size: NA
DNA: TGTGCCACCAGTGATCCGGGGGCCTCGACCTACGAGCAGTACTTC
CDR3: CATSDPGASTYEQYF

D: NA
V: TRBV7-9
J: TRBJ2-5
size: NA
DNA: TGTGCCAGCAGCGCCCCTCCGAGCCAAGAGACCCAGTACTTC
CDR3: CASSAPPSQETQYF

D: TRBD1
V: TRBV19
J: TRBJ2-2
size: NA
DNA: TGTGCCAGTAGTATCACAGGGGGGCACGGGGAGCTGTTTTTT
CDR3: CASSITGGHGELFF

D: TRBD1
V: TRBV24-1
J: TRBJ2-7
size: NA
DNA: TGTGCCACCAGTGATTGGGAACCACAGGGGCGAGACGGATTACTATCTTACGAGCAGTACTTC
CDR3: CATSDWEPQGRDGLLSYEQYF

D: NA
V: TRBV27
J: TRBJ1-1
size: NA
DNA: TGTGCCAGCCAGAGTGGCAGCGTTGTAGGAACTGAAGCTTTCTTT
CDR3: CASQSGSVVGTEAFF

D: NA
V: TRBV5-1
J: TRBJ1-1
size: once
DNA: TGCGCCAGCAGCTTGGCGGGGGGGAACACTGAAGCTTTCTTT
CDR3: CASSLAGGNTEAFF

D: TRBD1
V: TRBV4-1
J: TRBJ1-2
size: NA
DNA: TGCGCCAGCAGCCAGGACCCAGGGACAGGAATTGGCTACACCTTC
CDR3: CASSQDPGTGIGYTF

D: TRBD1
V: TRBV6-2/TRBV6-3
J: TRBJ1-6
size: NA
DNA: TGTGCCAGCAGTTACTCGGGGACAGCCTATAATTCACCCCTCCACTTT
CDR3: CASSYSGTAYNSPLHF

D: NA
V: TRBV7-9
J: TRBJ1-2
size: NA
DNA: TGTGCCAGCAGCTTAGGGGACCATATGGGGACTGGCTATGGCTACACCTTC
CDR3: CASSLGDHMGTGYGYTF

D: NA
V: TRBV24-1
J: TRBJ1-2
size: NA
DNA: TGTGCCACCAGTGATGGTACATATTGGGGCTACACCTTC
CDR3: CATSDGTYWGYTF

D: TRBD1
V: TRBV5-1
J: TRBJ2-7
size: NA
DNA: TGCGCCAGCAGCCAAATGGGGACAGGGTCGAACGAGCAGTACTTC
CDR3: CASSQMGTGSNEQYF

D: NA
V: TRBV27
J: TRBJ2-7
size: NA
DNA: TGTGCCAGCAGTTCACATACAGGAGGATATCAGGGCACCCACGAGCAGTACTTC
CDR3: CASSSHTGGYQGTHEQYF

D: NA
V: TRBV30
J: TRBJ1-6
size: few
DNA: TGTGCCTGGAATACTTTAAATTCACCCCTCCACTTT
CDR3: CAWNTLNSPLHF

D: NA
V: TRBV5-1
J: TRBJ1-6
size: NA
DNA: TGCGCCAGCAGCCCCCTTAGGGGGGGCGTTTCACCCCTCCACTTT
CDR3: CASSPLRGGVSPLHF

D: NA
V: TRBV12-2
J: TRBJ1-4
size: NA
DNA: TGTGCAAGTCGCTTACCGCTACGCACGGAGCCGGAGAGGAATGAAAAACTGTTTTTT
CDR3: CASRLPLRTEPERNEKLFF

D: NA
V: TRBV9
J: TRBJ2-1
size: NA
DNA: TGTGCCAGCAGCGTCTCCGGGCTAGCTTACTACAATGAGCAGTTCTTC
CDR3: CASSVSGLAYYNEQFF

D: NA
V: TRBV7-9
J: TRBJ2-5
size: NA
DNA: TGTGCCAGCAGCTACCTCCAAGAGACCCAGTACTTC
CDR3: CASSYLQETQYF

D: TRBD2
V: TRBV7-9
J: TRBJ2-7
size: NA
DNA: TGTGCCAGCACTAGCGGGGCCCTTGGCGAGCAGTACTTC
CDR3: CASTSGALGEQYF

D: NA
V: TRBV3-1/TRBV3-2
J: TRBJ2-7
size: NA
DNA: TGTGCCAGCAGCCAATACTACGAGCAGTACTTC
CDR3: CASSQYYEQYF

D: NA
V: TRBV25-1
J: TRBJ2-3
size: NA
DNA: TGTGCCAGCAGTGAATACTCGCTTGAGGGAGATACGCAGTATTTT
CDR3: CASSEYSLEGDTQYF

D: NA
V: TRBV7-9
J: TRBJ2-1
size: NA
DNA: TGTGCCAGCAGCCCTCTGGGGGGGGACAGCTCCTACAATGAGCAGTTCTTC
CDR3: CASSPLGGDSSYNEQFF

D: NA
V: TRBV6-1
J: TRBJ1-2
size: NA
DNA: TGTGCCAGCAGTGAAGCGCTAGGCTATGGCTACACCTTC
CDR3: CASSEALGYGYTF

D: NA
V: TRBV7-9
J: TRBJ1-4
size: NA
DNA: TGTGCCAGCAGCTTAAGGACCGTTGCAACTAATGAAAAACTGTTTTTT
CDR3: CASSLRTVATNEKLFF

D: NA
V: TRBV6-6
J: TRBJ2-7
size: NA
DNA: TGTGCCAGCAGTTACCTCGGGACACCTAGCTCCTACGAGCAGTACTTC
CDR3: CASSYLGTPSSYEQYF

D: TRBD1
V: TRBV6-1
J: TRBJ1-5
size: NA
DNA: TGTGCCAGCAGTGAAGACAGGGGAAATCAGCCCCAGCATTTT
CDR3: CASSEDRGNQPQHF

D: NA
V: TRBV6-6
J: TRBJ2-2
size: NA
DNA: TGTGCCAGCAGTTACCAGGGTCCGAACACCGGGGAGCTGTTTTTT
CDR3: CASSYQGPNTGELFF

D: TRBD2
V: TRBV6-2/TRBV6-3
J: TRBJ2-7
size: NA
DNA: TGTGCCAGCAGTCTACTAGCGGGGGGCTACGAGCAGTACTTC
CDR3: CASSLLAGGYEQYF

D: NA
V: TRBV7-2
J: TRBJ1-2
size: NA
DNA: TGTGCCAGCAGCTTTAGCCAGGGAGGTCGTAGCTATGGCTACACCTTC
CDR3: CASSFSQGGRSYGYTF

D: NA
V: TRBV5-1
J: TRBJ1-1
size: NA
DNA: TGCGCCAGCAGCTTGGCTCCAGGCAACACTGAAGCTTTCTTT
CDR3: CASSLAPGNTEAFF

D: NA
V: TRBV19
J: TRBJ1-4
size: NA
DNA: TGTGCCAGTACGGAAGGGGGTAGAACTAATGAAAAACTGTTTTTT
CDR3: CASTEGGRTNEKLFF

D: NA
V: TRBV10-3
J: TRBJ1-3
size: NA
DNA: TGTGCCATCCTTAAAGGATCTGGAAACACCATATATTTT
CDR3: CAILKGSGNTIYF

D: TRBD1
V: TRBV29-1
J: TRBJ2-3
size: NA
DNA: TGCAGCGGAAGAATGGACAGGGGGAAGAGGGGGACAGATACGCAGTATTTT
CDR3: CSGRMDRGKRGTDTQYF

D: TRBD2
V: TRBV18
J: TRBJ2-1
size: NA
DNA: TGTGCCAGCTCAACGATGACTAGCGGGGGAGCCCCTAGCTCCTACAATGAGCAGTTCTTC
CDR3: CASSTMTSGGAPSSYNEQFF

D: NA
V: TRBV6-4
J: TRBJ1-2
size: NA
DNA: TGTGCCAGCAGTGTCCTTCGTCTTCCTCTTTACTATGGCTACACCTTC
CDR3: CASSVLRLPLYYGYTF

D: NA
V: TRBV19
J: TRBJ1-1
size: NA
DNA: TGTGCCTTATTGGGTCAACCCGTTTATTTGAACACTGAAGCTTTCTTT
CDR3: CALLGQPVYLNTEAFF

D: TRBD1
V: TRBV29-1
J: TRBJ1-1
size: NA
DNA: TGCAGCTTTAGACAGGGGAGGCGTCAGAGGAACACTGAAGCTTTCTTT
CDR3: CSFRQGRRQRNTEAFF

D: TRBD1
V: TRBV5-3
J: TRBJ1-4
size: NA
DNA: TGTGCCAGAAGCTTGGGACAGGGCGATGAAAAACTGTTTTTT
CDR3: CARSLGQGDEKLFF

D: TRBD1
V: TRBV7-8
J: TRBJ1-1
size: NA
DNA: TGTGCCAGCAGCTCCAGACAGGGCGGCACTGAAGCTTTCTTT
CDR3: CASSSRQGGTEAFF

D: NA
V: TRBV10-3
J: TRBJ1-1
size: NA
DNA: TGTGCCATCGTCCGGCTTGGGTTAAGCACTGAAGCTTTCTTT
CDR3: CAIVRLGLSTEAFF

D: NA
V: TRBV11-3
J: TRBJ1-6
size: NA
DNA: TGTGCCAGCAGCTTAGATCCGGGAAAGGACAGCCACTTCGGTTCACCCCTCCACTTT
CDR3: CASSLDPGKDSHFGSPLHF

D: TRBD2
V: TRBV2
J: TRBJ2-5
size: NA
DNA: TGTGCCAGCAGTAATAGCGGGGGGGCCTTACAAGAGACCCAGTACTTC
CDR3: CASSNSGGALQETQYF

D: NA
V: TRBV27
J: TRBJ1-2
size: NA
DNA: TGTGCCAGCAGTTTTAGGTTGGGGGAGGGGATCTATGGCTACACCTTC
CDR3: CASSFRLGEGIYGYTF

D: TRBD2
V: TRBV11-2
J: TRBJ2-3
size: NA
DNA: TGTGCCAGCAGCTTAGACGGGGGGGCTTCGGATACGCAGTATTTT
CDR3: CASSLDGGASDTQYF

D: NA
V: TRBV10-3
J: TRBJ1-5
size: NA
DNA: TGTGCCATCAGTGCACTAGGGCAGCCCCAGCATTTT
CDR3: CAISALGQPQHF

D: NA
V: TRBV3-1/TRBV3-2
J: TRBJ1-3
size: NA
DNA: TGTGCCAGCAGCCCCGGGTCAGGGGCCTCTGGAAACACCATATATTTT
CDR3: CASSPGSGASGNTIYF